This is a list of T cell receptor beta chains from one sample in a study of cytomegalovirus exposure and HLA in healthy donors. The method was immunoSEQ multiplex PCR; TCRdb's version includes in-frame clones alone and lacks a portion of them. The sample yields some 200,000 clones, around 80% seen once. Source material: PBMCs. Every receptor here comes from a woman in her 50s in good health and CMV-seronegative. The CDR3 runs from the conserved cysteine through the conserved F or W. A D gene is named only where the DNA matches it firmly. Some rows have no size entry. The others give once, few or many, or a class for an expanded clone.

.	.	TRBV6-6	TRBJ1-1	TGTGCCAGCAGTTACTCGGCGGCTGACACTGAAGCTTTCTTT	CASSYSAADTEAFF
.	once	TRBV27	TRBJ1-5	TGTGCCAGCAGTTTGGGTGGAGCGGGTAATCAGCCCCAGCATTTT	CASSLGGAGNQPQHF
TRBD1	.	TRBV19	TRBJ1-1	TGTGCCAGTAAGGGACAGGGGAGAGCTGAAGCTTTCTTT	CASKGQGRAEAFF
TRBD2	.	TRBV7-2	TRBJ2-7	TGTGCCAGCAGCCTCCCTAGCGGGAGGTCGTACGAGCAGTACTTC	CASSLPSGRSYEQYF
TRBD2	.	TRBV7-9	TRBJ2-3	TGTGCCAGCAGCCCCCTATTTGGAGCGGGAGGGTCGGATACGCAGTATTTT	CASSPLFGAGGSDTQYF
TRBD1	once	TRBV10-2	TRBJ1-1	TGCGCCAGCAGTCCCGGGACAGGGAACACTGAAGCTTTCTTT	CASSPGTGNTEAFF
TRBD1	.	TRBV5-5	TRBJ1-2	TGTGCCAGTGCTACAGGGGGTAACTATGGCTACACCTTC	CASATGGNYGYTF
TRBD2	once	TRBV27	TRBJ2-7	TGTGCCAGCAGTCAACCGACTAGCGGGATCTACGAGCAGTACTTC	CASSQPTSGIYEQYF
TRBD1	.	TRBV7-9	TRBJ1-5	TGTGCCAGCAGCTTGACAGGGGGCAATCAGCCCCAGCATTTT	CASSLTGGNQPQHF
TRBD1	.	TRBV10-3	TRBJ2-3	TGTGCCATCAGGGGGACAGGGACGACAGATACGCAGTATTTT	CAIRGTGTTDTQYF
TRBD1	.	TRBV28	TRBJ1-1	TGTGCCAGCAGTCCGTCACTAGGGACAGGGGGCGGGAACACTGAAGCTTTCTTT	CASSPSLGTGGGNTEAFF
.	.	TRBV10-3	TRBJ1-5	TGTGCCGCCGGCGGCAGGGAAAGCAATCAGCCCCAGCATTTT	CAAGGRESNQPQHF
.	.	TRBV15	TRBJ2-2	TGTGCCACCAGTCGGGAGCGCACCGGGGAGCTGTTTTTT	CATSRERTGELFF
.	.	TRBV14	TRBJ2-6	TGTGCCAGCAGCCAAGCGGGCTCTGGGGCCAACGTCCTGACTTTC	CASSQAGSGANVLTF
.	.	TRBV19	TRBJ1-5	TGTGCCAGTAGTATAGACCCGGGGGGGTATAGCAATCAGCCCCAGCATTTT	CASSIDPGGYSNQPQHF
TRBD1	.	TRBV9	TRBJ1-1	TGTGCCAGCAGCGTAGCAACCGGCCAGGGGGCAACTACTGAAGCTTTCTTT	CASSVATGQGATTEAFF
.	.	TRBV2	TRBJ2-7	TGTGCCAGCAGTGCCGGCTACGAGCAGTACTTC	CASSAGYEQYF
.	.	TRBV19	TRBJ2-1	TGTGCCAGTAGTACGCGGGACAGTACAGGAGGTGAGCAGTTCTTC	CASSTRDSTGGEQFF
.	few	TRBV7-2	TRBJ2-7	TGTGCCAGCAGAACGGGACTTACGGCCTACGAGCAGTACTTC	CASRTGLTAYEQYF
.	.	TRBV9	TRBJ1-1	TGTGCCAGCAGCCTAGGGACTCTCGTTACTGAAGCTTTCTTT	CASSLGTLVTEAFF
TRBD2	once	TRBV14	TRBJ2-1	TGTGCCAGCAGAAACGGGGCTAGCGGTATCTATGAGCAGTTCTTC	CASRNGASGIYEQFF
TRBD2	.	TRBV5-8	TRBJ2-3	TGTGCCAGCAGCTTGGCTAGCGGGGGGACAGATACGCAGTATTTT	CASSLASGGTDTQYF
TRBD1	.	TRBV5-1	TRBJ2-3	TGCGCCAGCAGCTTGGGACAGGGGACTACAGATACGCAGTATTTT	CASSLGQGTTDTQYF
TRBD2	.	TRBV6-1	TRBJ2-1	TGTGCCAGCGTGCGGCGGGAGGGTACCTACAATGAGCAGTTCTTC	CASVRREGTYNEQFF